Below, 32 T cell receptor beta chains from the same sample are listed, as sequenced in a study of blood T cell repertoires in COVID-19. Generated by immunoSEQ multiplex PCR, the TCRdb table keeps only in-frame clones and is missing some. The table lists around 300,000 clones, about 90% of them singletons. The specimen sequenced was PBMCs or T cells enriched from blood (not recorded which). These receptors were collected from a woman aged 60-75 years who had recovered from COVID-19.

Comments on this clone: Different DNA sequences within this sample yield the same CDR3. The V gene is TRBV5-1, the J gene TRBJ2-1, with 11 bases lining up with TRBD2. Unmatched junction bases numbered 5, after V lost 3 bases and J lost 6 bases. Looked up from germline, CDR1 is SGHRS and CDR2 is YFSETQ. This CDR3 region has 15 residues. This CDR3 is CASSSLAGGPNEQFF. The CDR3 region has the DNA TGCGCCAGCAGCTCCTTAGCGGGGGGGCCCAATGAGCAGTTCTTC.

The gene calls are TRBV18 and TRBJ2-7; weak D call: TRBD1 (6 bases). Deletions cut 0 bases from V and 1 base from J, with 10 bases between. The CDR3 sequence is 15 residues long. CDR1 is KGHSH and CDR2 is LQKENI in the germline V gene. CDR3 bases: TGTGCCAGCTCACCACCCGGGACACCGTCCTACGAGCAGTACTTC. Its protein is CASSPPGTPSYEQYF. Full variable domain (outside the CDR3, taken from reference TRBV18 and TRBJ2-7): NAGVMQNPRHLVRRRGQEARLRCSPMKGHSHVYWYRQLPEEGLKFMVYLQKENIIDESGMPKERFSAEFPKEGPSILRIQQVVRGDSAAYFCASSPPGTPSYEQYFGPGTRLTVT.

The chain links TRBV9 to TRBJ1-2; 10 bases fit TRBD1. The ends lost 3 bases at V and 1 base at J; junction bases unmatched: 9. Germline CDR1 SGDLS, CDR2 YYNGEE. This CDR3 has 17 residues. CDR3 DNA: TGTGCCAGCAGCGCAAGACAGGGGGCTCTAAATAACTATGGCTACACCTTC. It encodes CASSARQGALNNYGYTF.

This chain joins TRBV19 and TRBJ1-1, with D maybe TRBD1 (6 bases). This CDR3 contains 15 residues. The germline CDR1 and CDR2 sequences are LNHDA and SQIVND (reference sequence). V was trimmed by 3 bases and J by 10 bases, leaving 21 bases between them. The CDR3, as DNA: TGTGCCAGTAGTATTTCATCCCCGCACACAGGGAGAGCTTTCTTT. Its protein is CASSISSPHTGRAFF.

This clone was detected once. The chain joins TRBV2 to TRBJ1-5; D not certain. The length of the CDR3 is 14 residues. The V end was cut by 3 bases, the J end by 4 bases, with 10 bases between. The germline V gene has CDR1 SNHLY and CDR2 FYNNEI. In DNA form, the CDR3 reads TGTGCCAGCAGTGACGGGCGGGGTAATCAGCCCCAGCATTTT. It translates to CASSDGRGNQPQHF.

DNA of the CDR3: TGTGCCACTCGAAGGGGCGAAGAGACCCAGTACTTC. This encodes CATRRGEETQYF. The chain has TRBV7-2 and TRBJ2-5; D may be TRBD1 (5 bases). CDR1 is SGHTA, CDR2 FQGNSA, per germline. This CDR3 contains 12 residues. The V end lost 10 bases, the J end lost 3 bases, and 12 bases lay between the germline ends.

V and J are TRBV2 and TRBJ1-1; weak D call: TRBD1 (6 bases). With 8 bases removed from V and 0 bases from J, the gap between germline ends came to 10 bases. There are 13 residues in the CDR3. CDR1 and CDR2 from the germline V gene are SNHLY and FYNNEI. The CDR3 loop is CASANRVNTEAFF. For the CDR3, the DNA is TGTGCCAGCGCAAACAGGGTGAACACTGAAGCTTTCTTT.

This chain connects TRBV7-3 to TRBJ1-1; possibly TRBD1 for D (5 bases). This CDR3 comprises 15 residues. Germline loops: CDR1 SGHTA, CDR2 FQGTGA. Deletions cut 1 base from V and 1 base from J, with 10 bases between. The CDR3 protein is CASSLMGLSNTEAFF. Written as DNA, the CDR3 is TGTGCCAGCAGCTTAATGGGACTCTCGAACACTGAAGCTTTCTTT.

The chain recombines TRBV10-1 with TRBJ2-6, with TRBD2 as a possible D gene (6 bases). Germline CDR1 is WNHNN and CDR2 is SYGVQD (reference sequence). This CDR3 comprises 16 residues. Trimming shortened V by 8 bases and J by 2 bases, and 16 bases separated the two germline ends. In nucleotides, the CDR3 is TGCGCCAGCCCCGGGACTGGGTTAGCTGGGGCCAACGTCCTGACTTTC. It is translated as CASPGTGLAGANVLTF.

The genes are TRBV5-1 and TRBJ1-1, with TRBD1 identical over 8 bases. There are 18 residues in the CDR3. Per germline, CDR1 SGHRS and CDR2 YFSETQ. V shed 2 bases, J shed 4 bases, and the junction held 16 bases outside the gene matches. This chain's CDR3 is CASSFQTRDRRQVTEAFF. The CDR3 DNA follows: TGCGCCAGCAGCTTCCAGACAAGGGACAGGAGACAGGTCACTGAAGCTTTCTTT.

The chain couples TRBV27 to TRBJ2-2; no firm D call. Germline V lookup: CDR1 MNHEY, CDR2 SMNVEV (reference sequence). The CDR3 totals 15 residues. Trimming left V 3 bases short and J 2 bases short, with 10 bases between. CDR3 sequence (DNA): TGTGCCAGCAGTTTGGGCACGCGAAACACCGGGGAGCTGTTTTTT. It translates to CASSLGTRNTGELFF.

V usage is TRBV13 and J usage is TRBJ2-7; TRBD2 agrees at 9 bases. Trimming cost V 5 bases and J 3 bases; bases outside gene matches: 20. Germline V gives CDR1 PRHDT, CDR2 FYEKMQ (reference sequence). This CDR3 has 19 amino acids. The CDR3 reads CASSLGTSFETPIVYEQYF. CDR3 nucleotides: TGTGCCAGCAGCCTCGGGACTAGCTTCGAGACACCCATCGTCTACGAGCAGTACTTC.

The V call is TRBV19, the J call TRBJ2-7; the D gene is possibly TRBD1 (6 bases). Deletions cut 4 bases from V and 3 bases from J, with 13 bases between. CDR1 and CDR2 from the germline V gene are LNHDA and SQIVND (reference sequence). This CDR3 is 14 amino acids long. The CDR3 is CASSTRDTYYEQYF. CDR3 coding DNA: TGTGCCAGTAGTACCCGGGACACCTACTACGAGCAGTACTTC.

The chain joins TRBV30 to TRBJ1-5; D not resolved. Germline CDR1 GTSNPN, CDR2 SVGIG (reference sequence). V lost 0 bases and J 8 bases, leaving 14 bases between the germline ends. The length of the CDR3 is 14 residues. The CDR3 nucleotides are TGTGCCTGGAGTGTTCGGGTATATTTTGAGCCCCAGCATTTT. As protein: CAWSVRVYFEPQHF.

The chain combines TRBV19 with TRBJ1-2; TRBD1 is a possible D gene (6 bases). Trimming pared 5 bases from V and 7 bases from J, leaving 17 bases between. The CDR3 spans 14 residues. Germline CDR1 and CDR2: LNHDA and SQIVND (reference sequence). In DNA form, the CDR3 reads TGTGCCAGTAGTTGGGGGCAGGATAGAGGTGGCTACACCTTC. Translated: CASSWGQDRGGYTF. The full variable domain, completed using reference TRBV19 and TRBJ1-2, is DGGITQSPKYLFRKEGQNVTLSCEQNLNHDAMYWYRQDPGQGLRLIYYSQIVNDFQKGDIAEGYSVSREKKESFPLTVTSAQKNPTAFYLCASSWGQDRGGYTFGSGTRLTVV.

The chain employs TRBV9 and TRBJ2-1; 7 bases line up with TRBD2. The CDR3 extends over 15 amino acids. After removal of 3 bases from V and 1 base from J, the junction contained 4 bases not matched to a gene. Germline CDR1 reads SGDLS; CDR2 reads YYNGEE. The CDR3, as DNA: TGTGCCAGCAGCGGGGCGGGAGATTCCTACAATGAGCAGTTCTTC. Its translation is CASSGAGDSYNEQFF.

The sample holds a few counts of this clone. As DNA, the CDR3 is TGCAGCGTTTCCGGGACAGGGTATGGCTACACCTTC. Encoded protein: CSVSGTGYGYTF. The chain is built from TRBV29-1 and TRBJ1-2; 9 nucleotides match TRBD1. The germline gives CDR1 SQVTM, CDR2 ANQGSEA. CDR3 length: 12 residues. V dropped 5 bases and J dropped 5; count of bases not matched to a gene: 3.

The CDR3 spells CASSQAGQGVGEQFF. In DNA form, the CDR3 reads TGTGCCAGCAGCCAAGCCGGACAGGGGGTCGGTGAGCAGTTCTTC. The genes are TRBV3-1 (or the pseudogene TRBV3-2) and TRBJ2-1, with TRBD1 identical over 10 bases. The V and J ends lost 1 base and 9 bases, in that order; junction bases with no gene match: 6. Germline CDR1 is LGHDT and CDR2 is YNNKEL (reference sequence). The CDR3 has 15 amino acids.

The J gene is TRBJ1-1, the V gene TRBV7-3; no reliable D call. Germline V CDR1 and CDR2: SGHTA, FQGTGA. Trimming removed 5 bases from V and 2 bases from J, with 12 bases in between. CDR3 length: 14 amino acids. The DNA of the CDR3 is TGTGCCAGCAGCAAAAACCCCACAAACACTGAAGCTTTCTTT. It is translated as CASSKNPTNTEAFF.

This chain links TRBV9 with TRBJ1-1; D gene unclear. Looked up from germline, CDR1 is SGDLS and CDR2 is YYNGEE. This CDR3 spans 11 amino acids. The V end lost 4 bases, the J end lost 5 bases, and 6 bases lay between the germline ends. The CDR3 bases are TGTGCCAGCAGCCCCCAAACTGAAGCTTTCTTT. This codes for CASSPQTEAFF. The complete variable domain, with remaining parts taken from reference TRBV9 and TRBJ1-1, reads DSGVTQTPKHLITATGQRVTLRCSPRSGDLSVYWYQQSLDQGLQFLIQYYNGEERAKGNILERFSAQQFPDLHSELNLSSLELGDSALYFCASSPQTEAFFGQGTRLTVV.

The CDR3 DNA is TGTGCCACCCGTGGGGCCACTGAAGCTTTCTTT. Its translation is CATRGATEAFF. J is TRBJ1-1 and V is TRBV6-5; tentatively, D is TRBD1 (5 bases). The germline CDR1 and CDR2 sequences are MNHEY and SVGAGI. The CDR3 extends over 11 amino acids. Deletions cut 10 bases from V and 4 bases from J, with 10 bases between.

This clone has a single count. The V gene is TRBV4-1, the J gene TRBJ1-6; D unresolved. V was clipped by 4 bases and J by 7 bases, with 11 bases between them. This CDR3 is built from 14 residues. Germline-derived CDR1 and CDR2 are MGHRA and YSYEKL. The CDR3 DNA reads TGCGCCAGCAGCCGGAGCCCCCTAAATTCACCCCTCCACTTT. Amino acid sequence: CASSRSPLNSPLHF.

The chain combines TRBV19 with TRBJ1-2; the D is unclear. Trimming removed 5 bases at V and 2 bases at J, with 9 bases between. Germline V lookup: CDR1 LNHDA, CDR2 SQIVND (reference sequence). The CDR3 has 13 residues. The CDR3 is CASSLQINYGYTF. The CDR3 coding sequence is TGTGCCAGTAGTCTACAGATCAACTATGGCTACACCTTC.

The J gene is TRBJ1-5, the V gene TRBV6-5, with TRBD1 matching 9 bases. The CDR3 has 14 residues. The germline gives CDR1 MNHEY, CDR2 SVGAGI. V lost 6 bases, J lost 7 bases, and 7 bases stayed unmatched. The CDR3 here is CASRLQGANQPQHF. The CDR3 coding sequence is TGTGCCAGCAGATTACAGGGGGCGAACCAGCCCCAGCATTTT.

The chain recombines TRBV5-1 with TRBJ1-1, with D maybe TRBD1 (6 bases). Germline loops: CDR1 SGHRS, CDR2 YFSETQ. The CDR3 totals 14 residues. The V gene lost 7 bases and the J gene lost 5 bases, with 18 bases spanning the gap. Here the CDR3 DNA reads TGCGCCAGCTCCAAATTAGGGGGTTCGACTGAAGCTTTCTTT. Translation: CASSKLGGSTEAFF.

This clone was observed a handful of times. The CDR3 protein is CASSSSRPPYGYTF. Here the CDR3 DNA reads TGTGCCAGCAGTTCAAGCCGTCCGCCGTATGGCTACACCTTC. The chain employs TRBV28 and TRBJ1-2; no definite D call. This CDR3 has 14 residues. The germline V and J ends were trimmed by 4 bases and 5 bases, with 14 bases remaining between them. Germline V gene lookup returns CDR1 MDHEN and CDR2 SYDVKM.

The CDR3 is CASSYARGGLQDTIYF. The CDR3, as DNA: TGTGCCAGCAGTTATGCCCGCGGTGGACTCCAGGACACCATATATTTT. The V call is TRBV6-5, the J call TRBJ1-3; D gene unclear. The V and J ends lost 3 bases and 8 bases respectively, with 20 bases between them. The CDR3 is 16 residues long. Per germline, CDR1 MNHEY and CDR2 SVGAGI.

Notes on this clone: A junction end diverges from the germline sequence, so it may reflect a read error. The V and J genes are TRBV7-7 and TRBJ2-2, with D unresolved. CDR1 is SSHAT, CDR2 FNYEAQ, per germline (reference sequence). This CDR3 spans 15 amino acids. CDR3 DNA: TGTGCTAGCAGCTTAGGTGGCTCGGGCACCGGGGAGCTGTTTTTT. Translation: CASSLGGSGTGELFF. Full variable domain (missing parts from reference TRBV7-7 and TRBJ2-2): GAGVSQSPRYKVTKRGQDVTLRCDPISSHATLYWYQQALGQGPEFLTYFNYEAQPDKSGLPSDRFSAERPEGSISTLTIQRTEQRDSAMYRCASSLGGSGTGELFFGEGSRLTVL.

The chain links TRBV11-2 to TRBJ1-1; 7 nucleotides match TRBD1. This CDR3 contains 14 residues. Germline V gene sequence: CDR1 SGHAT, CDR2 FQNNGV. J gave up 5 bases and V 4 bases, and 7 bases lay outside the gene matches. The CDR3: CASSSRQGRTEAFF. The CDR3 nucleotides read TGTGCCAGCAGCTCTCGACAGGGCAGGACTGAAGCTTTCTTT. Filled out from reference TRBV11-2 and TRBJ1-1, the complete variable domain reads EAGVAQSPRYKIIEKRQSVAFWCNPISGHATLYWYQQILGQGPKLLIQFQNNGVVDDSQLPKDRFSAERLKGVDSTLKIQPAKLEDSAVYLCASSSRQGRTEAFFGQGTRLTVV.

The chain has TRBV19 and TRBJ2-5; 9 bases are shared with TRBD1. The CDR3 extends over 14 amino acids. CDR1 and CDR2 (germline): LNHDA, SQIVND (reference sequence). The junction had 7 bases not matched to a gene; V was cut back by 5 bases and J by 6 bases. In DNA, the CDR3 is TGTGCCAGTAGTGAATGGGGACAGGGACAGACCCAGTACTTC. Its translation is CASSEWGQGQTQYF.

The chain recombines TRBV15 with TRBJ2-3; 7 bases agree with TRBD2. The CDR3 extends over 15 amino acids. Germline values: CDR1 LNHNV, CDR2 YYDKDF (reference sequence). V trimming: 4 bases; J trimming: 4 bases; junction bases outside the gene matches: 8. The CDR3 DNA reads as TGTGCCACCAGCACCCGGGGCGGGAGAGCAGATACGCAGTATTTT. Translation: CATSTRGGRADTQYF.

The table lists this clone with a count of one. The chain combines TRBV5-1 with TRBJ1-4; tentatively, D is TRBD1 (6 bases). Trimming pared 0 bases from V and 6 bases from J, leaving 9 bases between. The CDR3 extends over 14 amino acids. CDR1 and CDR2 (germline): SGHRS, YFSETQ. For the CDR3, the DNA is TGCGCCAGCAGCTTGGGTTCAGGGGATGAAAAACTGTTTTTT. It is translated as CASSLGSGDEKLFF.